This TCR beta chain was sequenced during a study of T cell clonality in common variable immunodeficiency (dated by TCRdb to about 2015). Both CVID patients and healthy controls were predominantly of Caucasian heritage. From each donor, roughly 5 to 8.5 ml of heparinized peripheral whole blood was collected. Genomic DNA from adults with common variable immune deficiency (CVID) and from healthy adult controls was the source for sequencing TCRbeta CDR3 repertoires. The control group was made up of roughly 22 healthy adult volunteers (about ten male and about twelve female) whose ages ranged from roughly 23 to 70 years, with a mean age of nearly 35. Diluted blood was density-centrifuged over Hypaque 1077 or Ficoll-Paque to isolate peripheral blood mononuclear cells. Unsorted mononuclear cells served as the source of genomic DNA, which was extracted either by Qiagen column purification or by a centrifugation-based method.

This clone was observed many times. It has no known antigen specificity. For sequencing, equivalent amounts of genomic DNA were input from CVID and control samples. For every sample, a 60 bp segment covering the rearranged TCRbeta CDR3 region was amplified and then sequenced. The immunoSEQ assay, a bias-corrected multiplex PCR combined with high-throughput sequencing, was used for TCRbeta amplification. In the original analysis: Every unique nucleotide sequence was considered a clone and was annotated with V, D and J genes, copy number and frequency. Sequences were labeled productive if in frame, and non-productive if out of frame or containing stop codons. As previously described, Shannon's entropy was used to calculate clonality. The predicted amino acid sequences of productive clones were used to derive the mean CDR3 Kyte-Doolittle hydropathy. The R hclust function was used to hierarchically cluster scaled V gene usage with Manhattan distance and complete linkage. Sharing of clones by CDR3 amino acid sequence was evaluated through resampling of 12 repertoires per group over 100 rounds. The repertoires were searched for over 60 published EBV-specific TCRbeta sequences and 245 published CMV-specific TCRbeta sequences. Analysis left out a couple of CVID samples that produced under 10,000 sequences, so 35 to 50 CVID repertoires remained. TCRdb stores this immuneACCESS table with in-frame sequences only. Part of the clones is absent; in the studies checked, under half of the shortfall reflects unresolved V genes, and no reason is known for the rest. V and J calls plus clone size are reproduced from that table; the DNA served to infer D and trimming. The sample counts about 35,000 clones, each observed more than once. The ten largest make up roughly 8.9% of the sample.

Overall study results and their limits: CVID TCRbeta sequences were reported to have fewer deletions and N-nucleotide insertions and to lack highly modified clones with 13 or more V deletions. Although equal DNA input was used, an average of about 83,000 unique sequences per sample was obtained for controls, compared with approximately 30,000 for CVID samples. Differences among patients in the CVID cohort limited the correlations between repertoire features and clinical complications. Healthy controls shared more TCRbeta clones with each other than CVID subjects shared among themselves (p < 0.0001). Increased TCRbeta clonality was found in CVID subjects compared with healthy controls (t-test p = 0.018), with the increase being most characteristic of about a third of subjects. The authors noted that sequencing repertoires of T cell subpopulations would be needed to clarify what caused the increased clonality in CVID.

The sequenced sample was peripheral blood mononuclear cells. The source is a person between 18 and 75 years old in good health.

The CDR3 region: CASSGLGRGYQETQYF. Partial CDR3 DNA: TGTGCCAGCAGTGGCTTAGGCAGGGGGTACCAAGAGACC. This chain joins TRBV6-1 to TRBJ2-5, with 7 bases aligning to TRBD1. The read ends 3 residues shy of where the CDR3 ends; the end is completed using the germline J gene. The germline V end is reduced by 4 bases and the J end by 0 bases; junction bases left unmatched: 8. CDR1 MNHNS and CDR2 SASEGT are derived from the germline V gene. The CDR3 numbers 16 residues from cysteine through phenylalanine. Only the CDR3 bases that were read are kept: 39 of them, in frame from base 1.